Presented here are 6 T cell receptor beta chains from one specimen sequenced in a study of blood T cell repertoires in COVID-19. Using immunoSEQ multiplex PCR, the repertoire was profiled, and TCRdb retains in-frame clones only, with some absent. The table has a few hundred thousand clones, about four fifths seen once. The sample taken for sequencing was peripheral blood. These receptors all come from a woman aged 18-29 years with acute or convalescent COVID-19.

The rearrangement uses TRBV4-3 and TRBJ2-7, with 8 bases that match TRBD1. The CDR3 totals 16 residues. In germline, CDR1 is LGHNA, CDR2 YSLEER. Trimming at V came to 3 bases and at J to 3 bases, leaving 10 bases not matched to a gene. CDR3 DNA: TGCGCCAGCAGCCAGGGGACAGGACAACTACTCTACGAGCAGTACTTC. Protein: CASSQGTGQLLYEQYF.

The table lists this clone with a few counts. The V call is TRBV6-4, the J call TRBJ2-1; 10 bases match TRBD1. This CDR3 comprises 14 residues. V shed 2 bases and J 10 bases; nucleotides not matched to a gene: 5. Germline V CDR1 and CDR2: MRHNA, SNTAGT. In nucleotides, the CDR3 is TGTGCCAGCAGTGACGGGACAGGGGCGAGGGAGCAGTTCTTC. Its translation is CASSDGTGAREQFF.

The rearrangement uses TRBV27 and TRBJ1-2; TRBD1 is a possible D gene (5 bases). Germline CDR1 MNHEY, CDR2 SMNVEV (reference sequence). Trimming removed 3 bases at V and 8 bases at J, with 10 bases between. This CDR3 spans 12 amino acids. The CDR3 protein is CASSFQGGGYTF. The CDR3, as DNA: TGTGCCAGCAGTTTCCAGGGAGGGGGCTACACCTTC.

As DNA, the CDR3 is TGTGCCAGCAGTCCGTTTCCGGGAGACAGAACTGAAGCTTTCTTT. Amino acids: CASSPFPGDRTEAFF. V usage is TRBV25-1 and J usage is TRBJ1-1; D is possibly TRBD1 (5 bases). With 5 bases removed from V and 5 bases from J, the gap between germline ends came to 18 bases. Germline V CDR1 and CDR2: MGHDK, SYGVNS. This CDR3 region has 15 residues.

This clone has only one observation. The rearrangement links TRBV19 to TRBJ1-2; D uncertain. CDR3 length: 14 residues. V gave up 8 bases and J gave up 0 bases, with 13 bases separating them. Germline V gene data show CDR1 as LNHDA and CDR2 as SQIVND (reference sequence). CDR3 residues: CASREPVSNYGYTF. CDR3 DNA sequence: TGTGCCAGTCGGGAGCCCGTATCTAACTATGGCTACACCTTC.

This CDR3 reads CASSESSGSGNEQFF. DNA of the CDR3: TGTGCCAGCAGTGAGTCTAGCGGCTCTGGGAATGAGCAGTTCTTC. The chain employs TRBV6-4 and TRBJ2-1, with 7 bases fitting TRBD2. CDR1 MRHNA and CDR2 SNTAGT come from the germline V gene. V shed 3 bases and J 7 bases; nucleotides not matched to a gene: 9. CDR3 size: 15 residues.